This TCR beta chain comes out of a study of cytomegalovirus exposure and HLA in healthy donors. The study ran its PCR with 60 Vbeta and 13 Jbeta primers. Only in-frame clones appear in the TCRdb table, and some are missing; sequencing was by immunoSEQ multiplex PCR. The sample lists about 93,000 clones; about four fifths were seen once. In regard to this clone: What it recognizes is unknown.

Findings and limits, study-wide: Later analysis showed TCR association rates varying by HLA locus, highest for DRB1 and lowest for HLA-C. There were several of the most significant clusters that appeared linked to common viral pathogens in a later analysis. In a later analysis, the majority of CMV-associated beta chains seemingly showed HLA restriction.

This clonotype originated in a woman aged 40 to 50 in good health and CMV-seronegative. The specimen sequenced was PBMCs.

CDR3 protein: CASSPSAGAETQYF. The CDR3 DNA reads as TGTGCCAGCTCACCCTCAGCGGGAGCTGAGACCCAGTACTTC. V gene TRBV18 combines with J gene TRBJ2-5; 8 positions agree with TRBD2. Trimming took 3 bases from V and 5 from J; bases not matched to a gene: 5. The CDR3 totals 14 residues. Germline CDR1 reads KGHSH; CDR2 reads LQKENI.